A single sample is the source of the 16 T cell receptor beta chains below, sequenced in a study of metastatic and nonmetastatic thyroid tumors. Via MiXCR, TCRdb re-called the PCR reads. The table includes about 35,000 clones, roughly a fifth detected once. Nobody among the patients had been given any treatment before thyroid surgery. The source material was blood. These receptor sequences come from a female donor with papillary thyroid cancer or a benign thyroid nodule (not recorded which). Some clones in this sample may be carry-over from other donors' samples.

This clone appeared a few times. Since no conserved phenylalanine or tryptophan closes the CDR3, a read error is the likely cause. This rearrangement joins TRBV6-2 or TRBV6-3 to TRBJ2-6; D gene ambiguous. In germline, CDR1 is MNHEY, CDR2 SVGEGT. V gave up 2 bases and J gave up 4 bases, with 12 bases separating them. This CDR3 is built from 16 residues. CDR3 in DNA: TGTGCCAGCAGTTACCTGCCACCCTCCGGGGCCAACGTCCTGACTTTG. Protein sequence: CASSYLPPSGANVLTL.

There are a few counts of this clone. The chain couples TRBV12-3 or TRBV12-4 to TRBJ2-7, with D possibly TRBD1 on 5 matching bases. There are 14 residues in the CDR3. V was clipped by 7 bases and J by 1 base, with 14 bases between them. CDR3 in amino acids: CASIPGLESYEQYF. The CDR3 nucleotides are TGTGCCAGCATCCCAGGGTTGGAGTCCTACGAGCAGTACTTC.

In its sample, this clone was seen many times. The chain uses TRBV5-1 and TRBJ1-2; 7 positions agree with TRBD1. The CDR3 has 15 amino acids. Germline V gene sequence: CDR1 SGHRS, CDR2 YFSETQ. Trimming took 0 bases from V and 0 from J; bases not matched to a gene: 2. The CDR3 is CASSLAGTANYGYTF. The CDR3 nucleotides read TGCGCCAGCAGCTTGGCCGGGACAGCTAACTATGGCTACACCTTC. Filled out from reference TRBV5-1 and TRBJ1-2, the complete variable domain reads KAGVTQTPRYLIKTRGQQVTLSCSPISGHRSVSWYQQTPGQGLQFLFEYFSETQRNKGNFPGRFSGRQFSNSRSEMNVSTLELGDSALYLCASSLAGTANYGYTFGSGTRLTVV.

There are a few counts of this clone. The CDR3 loop reads CASSLGGTIGSYEQFF. The DNA for the CDR3 is TGCGCCAGCAGCTTGGGCGGGACTATCGGTAGTTATGAGCAGTTCTTC. The chain recombines TRBV5-1 with TRBJ2-1, with TRBD2 matching over 7 bases. The trim removed 0 bases at V and 8 bases at J, leaving 11 bases unmatched. The V gene's germline CDR1 is SGHRS and CDR2 YFSETQ. The CDR3 has 16 residues.

This clone was observed a handful of times. The chain couples TRBV7-6 to TRBJ2-3; 10 nucleotides line up with TRBD1. The germline CDR1 and CDR2 sequences are SGHVS and FNYEAQ. This CDR3 contains 17 residues. Trimming cost V 1 base and J 2 bases; bases outside gene matches: 6. This CDR3 is CASSLVCGQGDTDTQYF. In DNA, the CDR3 is TGTGCCAGCAGCTTAGTTTGCGGACAGGGGGACACAGATACGCAGTATTTT.

In its sample, this clone was seen a few times. The chain joins TRBV13 to TRBJ1-5; D ambiguous. CDR3 length equals 12 residues. Trimming removed 5 bases from V and 4 bases from J, with 6 bases in between. In germline, CDR1 is PRHDT, CDR2 FYEKMQ (reference sequence). The CDR3 here is CASSLENQPQHF. Written as DNA, the CDR3 is TGTGCCAGCAGCCTAGAAAATCAGCCCCAGCATTTT.

The table lists this clone with many counts. A much larger clone differs by one base, so this may be a read error. The rearrangement links TRBV6-1 to TRBJ2-5; D not certain. This CDR3 contains 15 residues. The V gene lost 5 bases and the J gene lost 5 bases, with 18 bases spanning the gap. The V gene's germline CDR1 is MNHNS and CDR2 SASEGT. The CDR3 DNA follows: TGTGCCAGCAGTTATTTTCCCTTCCTTGGGGAGACCCAGTACTTC. It is translated as CASSYFPFLGETQYF.

The chain recombines TRBV4-1 with TRBJ2-7, with 10 bases aligning to TRBD2. V was pared by 4 bases and J by 4 bases, with 1 base of the junction left unmatched. The CDR3 is 13 amino acids. Germline lookup yields CDR1 MGHRA and CDR2 YSYEKL. Here the CDR3 DNA reads TGCGCCAGCAGCCGGACTAGCGGTTACGAGCAGTACTTC. Translated: CASSRTSGYEQYF.

As regards this clone: The conserved closing phenylalanine or tryptophan is absent in this CDR3, likely reflecting a read error. The chain couples TRBV28 to TRBJ1-2; D call uncertain. The CDR3 has 13 residues. Germline CDR1 MDHEN, CDR2 SYDVKM. The germline V and J ends were trimmed by 6 bases and 5 bases, with 13 bases remaining between them. CDR3 region: CASSGTLQYGYTS. The DNA for the CDR3 is TGTGCCAGCAGCGGTACACTCCAGTATGGCTACACCTCC.

This clone qualifies as medium-sized. V and J are TRBV27 and TRBJ2-7, with D possibly being TRBD2 (5 bases). Germline V lookup: CDR1 MNHEY, CDR2 SMNVEV (reference sequence). The CDR3 loop spans 12 amino acids. V was cut by 7 bases and J by 6 bases, with 13 bases left in between. The CDR3 coding sequence is TGTGCCAGCACCCATCGAGGGAGCGAGCAGTACTTC. Its translation is CASTHRGSEQYF.

This clone was counted between two and nine times. This may stem from a read error, because a much larger clone lies one nucleotide away. The DNA of the CDR3 is TGCAGTGTTAGTGTGGGACTAGCGGTAGGGGGAAACATTCAGTACTTC. It specifies CSVSVGLAVGGNIQYF. The chain is built from TRBV20-1 and TRBJ2-4; TRBD2 matches at 11 bases. V lost 7 bases, J lost 6 bases, and 14 bases stayed unmatched. Looked up from germline, CDR1 is DFQATT and CDR2 is SNEGSKA (reference sequence). The CDR3 is 16 amino acids.

Only a few counts were recorded for this clone. The chain uses TRBV5-1 and TRBJ2-7, with 9 bases that match TRBD1. J gave up 3 bases and V 8 bases, and 6 bases lay outside the gene matches. This CDR3 spans 13 amino acids. In germline, CDR1 is SGHRS, CDR2 YFSETQ. CDR3 residues: CASDGTGNYEQYF. CDR3 DNA: TGCGCCAGTGACGGGACAGGGAACTACGAGCAGTACTTC.

This clone was picked up many times. Other DNA variants within this sample encode the same CDR3. The rearrangement uses TRBV9 and TRBJ1-2; D is perhaps TRBD1 (6 bases). V lost 8 bases and J 8 bases, leaving 13 bases between the germline ends. CDR1 and CDR2 from the germline V gene are SGDLS and YYNGEE. CDR3 length equals 11 residues. The CDR3 loop is CASQGLEGYTF. The CDR3 bases are TGTGCCAGTCAGGGGCTGGAGGGCTACACCTTC.

This clone was recorded a few times. This chain joins TRBV6-1 and TRBJ1-3; D is unresolved. Germline CDR1 reads MNHNS; CDR2 reads SASEGT. V was shortened by 6 bases and J by 3 bases, with 12 bases between the two germline ends. The CDR3 covers 14 residues. The CDR3 spells CASRSVGSGNTIYF. The CDR3 nucleotides are TGTGCCAGCAGATCCGTAGGTAGTGGAAACACCATATATTTT.

Comments on this clone: Lacking the conserved final phenylalanine or tryptophan, this CDR3 likely reflects a read error. This sequence joins TRBV4-1 and TRBJ2-1; the match to TRBD2 covers 8 bases. The CDR3 runs 18 residues. Germline loops: CDR1 MGHRA, CDR2 YSYEKL. The CDR3 region has the DNA TGCGCCAACAGCCCTATATCGCCGTCTAGGCGGGAGGTAGATGAGCAGTTCATC. This gives the protein CANSPISPSRREVDEQFI.

This clone was seen only a few times. This chain uses TRBV27 with TRBJ2-7; 10 bases map to TRBD2. In germline, CDR1 is MNHEY, CDR2 SMNVEV (reference sequence). The J segment lost 6 bases and the V segment lost 10 bases, leaving 15 bases of the junction unmatched. The CDR3 length is 15 residues. The CDR3 protein is CANSRCTSGTGEQYF. The CDR3 DNA follows: TGTGCCAACAGCCGTTGTACTAGCGGGACGGGCGAGCAGTACTTC.